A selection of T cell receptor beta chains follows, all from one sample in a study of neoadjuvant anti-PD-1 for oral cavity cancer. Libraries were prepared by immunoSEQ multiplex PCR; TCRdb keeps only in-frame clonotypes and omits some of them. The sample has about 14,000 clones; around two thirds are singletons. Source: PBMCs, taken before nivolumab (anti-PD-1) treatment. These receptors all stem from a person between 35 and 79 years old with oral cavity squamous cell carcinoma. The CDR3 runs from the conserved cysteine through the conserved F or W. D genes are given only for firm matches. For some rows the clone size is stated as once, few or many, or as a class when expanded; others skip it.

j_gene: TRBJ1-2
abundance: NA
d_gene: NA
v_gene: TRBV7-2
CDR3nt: TGTGCCAGCAGCTTAATTGAGGGCCCGAGCTATGGCTACACCTTC
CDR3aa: CASSLIEGPSYGYTF

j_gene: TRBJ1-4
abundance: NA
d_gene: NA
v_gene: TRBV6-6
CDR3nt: TGTGCCAGCAGTTACTCTGCACAGTCTAATGAAAAACTGTTTTTT
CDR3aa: CASSYSAQSNEKLFF

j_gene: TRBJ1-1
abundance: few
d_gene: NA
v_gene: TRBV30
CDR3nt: TGTGCCTGGAGTAAAGGGCAGCCAAACACTGAAGCTTTCTTT
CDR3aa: CAWSKGQPNTEAFF

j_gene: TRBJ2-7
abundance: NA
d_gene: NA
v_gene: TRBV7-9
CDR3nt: TGTGCCAGCAGCTTAGACTGGTCCTTAGGGGACGAGCAGTACTTC
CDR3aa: CASSLDWSLGDEQYF

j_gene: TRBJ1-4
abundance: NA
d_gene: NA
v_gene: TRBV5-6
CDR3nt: TGTGCCAGCAGCGCCCGGCCCGGCGAAAAACTGTTTTTT
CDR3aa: CASSARPGEKLFF

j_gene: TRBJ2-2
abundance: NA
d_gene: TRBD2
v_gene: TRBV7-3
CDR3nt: TGTGCCAGCAGCTTCCTCGGGGCGGGAGGCACCGGGGAGCTGTTTTTT
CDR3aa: CASSFLGAGGTGELFF

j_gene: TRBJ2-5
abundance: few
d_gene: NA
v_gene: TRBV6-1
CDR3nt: TGTGCCAGCAGTGGTGAATCCGGGACCCAAGAGACCCAGTACTTC
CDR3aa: CASSGESGTQETQYF

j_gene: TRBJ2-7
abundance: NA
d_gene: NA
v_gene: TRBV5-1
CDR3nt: TGCGCCAGCAGCTTGGAGTTTGGGGCGGCCGAGCAGTACTTC
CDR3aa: CASSLEFGAAEQYF

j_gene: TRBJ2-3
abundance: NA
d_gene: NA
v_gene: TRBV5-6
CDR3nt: TGTGCCAGCAGCTTCCGGGACCATTCTTATACGCAGTATTTT
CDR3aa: CASSFRDHSYTQYF

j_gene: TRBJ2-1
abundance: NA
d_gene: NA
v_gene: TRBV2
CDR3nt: TGTGCCAGCAGTGAAAGTGGTAAGGGTGATGAGCAGTTCTTC
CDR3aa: CASSESGKGDEQFF

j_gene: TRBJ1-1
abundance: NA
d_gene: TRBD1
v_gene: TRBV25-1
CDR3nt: TGTGCCAGCAGTGTCCAGTTGACAGGGGTAACTGAAGCTTTCTTT
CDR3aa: CASSVQLTGVTEAFF

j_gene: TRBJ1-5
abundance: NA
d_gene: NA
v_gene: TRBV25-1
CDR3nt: TGTGCCAGCAGTGAGTCAGGGATGAATCGGCCCCAGCATTTT
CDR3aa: CASSESGMNRPQHF

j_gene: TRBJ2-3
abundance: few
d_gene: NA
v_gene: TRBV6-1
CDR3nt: TGTGCCAGCAGTGAATCTGAGGGTATGGGGCCGACTTACACAGATACGCAGTATTTT
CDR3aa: CASSESEGMGPTYTDTQYF

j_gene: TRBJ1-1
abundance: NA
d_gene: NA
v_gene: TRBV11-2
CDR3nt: TGTGCCAGTCCCCCCGTCGGTTTCTTT
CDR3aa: CASPPVGFF

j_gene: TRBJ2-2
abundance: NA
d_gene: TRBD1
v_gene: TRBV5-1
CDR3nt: TGCGCCAGCAGCTTGTCTCGGACAGGGGTTACCGGGGAGCTGTTTTTT
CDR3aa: CASSLSRTGVTGELFF

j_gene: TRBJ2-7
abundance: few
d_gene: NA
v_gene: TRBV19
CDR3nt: TGTGCCAGTAGCCGGGACGGCGGTTCCTACGAGCAGTACTTC
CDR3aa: CASSRDGGSYEQYF

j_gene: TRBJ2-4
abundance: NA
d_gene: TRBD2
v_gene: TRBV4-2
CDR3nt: TGTGCCAGCAGCCAAGAAGTGTCGACTAGCGGGGGGAAAAACATTCAGTACTTC
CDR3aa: CASSQEVSTSGGKNIQYF

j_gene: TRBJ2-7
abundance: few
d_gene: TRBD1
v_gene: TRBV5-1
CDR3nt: TGCGCCAGCAGCGCGGAGACAGGGGTCTACGAGCAGTACTTC
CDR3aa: CASSAETGVYEQYF

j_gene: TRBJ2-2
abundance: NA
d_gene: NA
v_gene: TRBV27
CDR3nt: TGTGCCAGCAGTTTTCAACTCTCCGGGGAGCTGTTTTTT
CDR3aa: CASSFQLSGELFF

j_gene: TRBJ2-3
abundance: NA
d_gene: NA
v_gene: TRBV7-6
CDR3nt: TGTGCCAGCAGCCGCGGCCAGGGAGGAACAGATACGCAGTATTTT
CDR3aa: CASSRGQGGTDTQYF

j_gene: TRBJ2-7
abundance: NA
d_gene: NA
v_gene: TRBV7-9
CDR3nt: TGTGCCAGCAGCTTAGCGCCGCGGTCCTACGAGCAGTACTTC
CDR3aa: CASSLAPRSYEQYF

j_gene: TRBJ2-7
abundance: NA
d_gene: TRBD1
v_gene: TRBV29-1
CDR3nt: TGCAGCGTACGACAGGGTAGGTCATACGAGCAGTACTTC
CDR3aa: CSVRQGRSYEQYF

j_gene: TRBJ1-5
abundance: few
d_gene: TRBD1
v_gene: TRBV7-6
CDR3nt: TGTGCCAGCAGCCCAGGGACAGCAAATCAGCCCCAGCATTTT
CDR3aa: CASSPGTANQPQHF

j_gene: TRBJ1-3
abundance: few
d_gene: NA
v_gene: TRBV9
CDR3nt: TGTGCCAGCAGCGTAGGACCGGACTACTCTGGAAACACCATATATTTT
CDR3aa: CASSVGPDYSGNTIYF

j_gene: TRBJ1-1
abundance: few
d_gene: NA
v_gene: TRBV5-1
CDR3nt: TGCGCCAGCACCACACAGGGTGGCTCCACTGAAGCTTTCTTT
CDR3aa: CASTTQGGSTEAFF

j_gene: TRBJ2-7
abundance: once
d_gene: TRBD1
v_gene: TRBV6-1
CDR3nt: TGTGCCAGCACCCGGGACAGGACCTACGAGCAGTACTTC
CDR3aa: CASTRDRTYEQYF

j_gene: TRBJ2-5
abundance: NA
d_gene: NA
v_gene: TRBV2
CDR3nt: TGTGCCAGCAGCGGACTGTTGGGCGTTGGAGAGACCCAGTACTTC
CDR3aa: CASSGLLGVGETQYF

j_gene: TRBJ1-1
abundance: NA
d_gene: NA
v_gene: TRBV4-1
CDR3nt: TGCGCCAGCATGGTATCAACAGGCGGCCGGGCTTTCTTT
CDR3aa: CASMVSTGGRAFF

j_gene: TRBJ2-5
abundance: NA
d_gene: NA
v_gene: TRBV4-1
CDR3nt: TGCGCCAGCAGCCCCCGTCAGGGATTAGGTCGGGAGACCCAGTACTTC
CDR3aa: CASSPRQGLGRETQYF

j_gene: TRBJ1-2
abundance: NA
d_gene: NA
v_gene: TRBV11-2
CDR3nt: TGTGCCAGCAGCTCCCTGAAGGGCGCGGACGGCTACACCTTC
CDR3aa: CASSSLKGADGYTF

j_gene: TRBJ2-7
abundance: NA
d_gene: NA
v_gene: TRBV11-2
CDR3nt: TGTGCCAGCAGCTTATTTCGGGGGGCCCCCTACGAGCAGTACTTC
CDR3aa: CASSLFRGAPYEQYF

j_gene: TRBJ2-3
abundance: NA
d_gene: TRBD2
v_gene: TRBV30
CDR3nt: TGTGCCTGGGTTCCGGGACTAGCGCCTACAGATACGCAGTATTTT
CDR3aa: CAWVPGLAPTDTQYF

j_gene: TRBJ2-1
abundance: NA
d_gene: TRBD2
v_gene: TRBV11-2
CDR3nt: TGTGCCAGCAGCTTAGATAGGATGGGGGGGACTAGCGGCGGGCAGTTCTTC
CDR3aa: CASSLDRMGGTSGGQFF

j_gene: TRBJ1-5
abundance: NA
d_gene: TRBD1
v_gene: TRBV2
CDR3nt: TGTGCCAGCAGCCTAAGGGACAGAAGAAATCAGCCCCAGCATTTT
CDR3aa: CASSLRDRRNQPQHF

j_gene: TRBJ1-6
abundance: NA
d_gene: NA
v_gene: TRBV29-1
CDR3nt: TGCAGTCGGGGTGGGAGCTATAATTCACCCCTCCACTTT
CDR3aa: CSRGGSYNSPLHF

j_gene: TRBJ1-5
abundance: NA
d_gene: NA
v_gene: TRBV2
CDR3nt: TGTGCCAGCGACCGAGATAGGACGGGTTCAGCCCAGCATTTT
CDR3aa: CASDRDRTGSAQHF

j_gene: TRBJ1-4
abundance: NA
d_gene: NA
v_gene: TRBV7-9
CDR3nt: TGTGCCAGCAGCTTTGGGCAGGGAAGTGAAAAACTGTTTTTT
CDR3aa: CASSFGQGSEKLFF